Listed below are T cell receptor beta chains from one sample, sequenced in a study of identical twins. TCRdb reprocessed the 5' RACE reads with MiXCR, giving one entry per CDR3 protein. This sample has 700,000 or so distinct CDR3 sequences; about 9.4% occur once, and the top ten carry 0.98%. The same data also contributed to another study, on yellow fever vaccine responses in identical twins.

Sample: PBMCs. Receptors originate from a woman between 18 and 30 years old in good health. The CDR3 runs from the conserved cysteine through the conserved F or W. The D gene is left open where the match is weak.

CDR3	V	J	D
CAGPRYNANTGELFF	TRBV6-2/TRBV6-3	TRBJ2-2	-
CSARWDRTYEQYF	TRBV20-1	TRBJ2-7	TRBD1
CASSQDEGLRQPQHF	TRBV4-1	TRBJ1-5	-
CASFFAAGANEQYF	TRBV6-1	TRBJ2-7	TRBD2
CASSLGEPFEAFF	TRBV7-9	TRBJ1-1	-
CASSSPPGGEAFF	TRBV27	TRBJ1-1	-
CASSAGPHYGNTIYF	TRBV6-2/TRBV6-3	TRBJ1-3	-
CSVGRLTNTEAFF	TRBV29-1	TRBJ1-1	-
CASSLKGGYTF	TRBV3-1	TRBJ1-2	-
CASSSSSGSSTDTQYF	TRBV28	TRBJ2-3	-
CASSLGGSKGEQYF	TRBV28	TRBJ2-7	TRBD2
CASSVDDFYNEQFF	TRBV9	TRBJ2-1	-
CASSLVIAGVEQFF	TRBV7-2	TRBJ2-1	TRBD2
CSTGQGEEQYF	TRBV29-1	TRBJ2-7	TRBD1
CSAKRDSSYEQYF	TRBV20-1	TRBJ2-7	TRBD1
CASIDGTGRGDTQYF	TRBV12-3/TRBV12-4	TRBJ2-3	TRBD1
CASSPTGVDTGELFF	TRBV18	TRBJ2-2	TRBD1
CASSARSGEGTEAFF	TRBV7-2	TRBJ1-1	-
CASSPTSGRPPYNEQFF	TRBV5-1	TRBJ2-1	TRBD2
CSARLTGVWTDTQYF	TRBV20-1	TRBJ2-3	TRBD1
CSVEGDGAYYEQYF	TRBV29-1	TRBJ2-7	-
CASSPHPGLAGAKGSYNEQFF	TRBV28	TRBJ2-1	TRBD2
CASSQFLTGGYGYTF	TRBV14	TRBJ1-2	TRBD1
CASSADRGDSYEQYF	TRBV25-1	TRBJ2-7	TRBD1
CASREQGNDYNEQFF	TRBV2	TRBJ2-1	TRBD1
CATNRTGGWTGELFF	TRBV24-1	TRBJ2-2	TRBD1
CASSYSRGEETQYF	TRBV6-5	TRBJ2-5	-
CSVESSTEAFF	TRBV29-1	TRBJ1-1	-
CASSPTIVRTESTDTQYF	TRBV28	TRBJ2-3	-
CAITNTRREQYF	TRBV10-3	TRBJ2-7	-
CASMMGGEQFF	TRBV6-2/TRBV6-3	TRBJ2-1	-
CSARAIPGQGTANEKLFF	TRBV20-1	TRBJ1-4	TRBD1
CASSQRTGWGEQYF	TRBV5-6	TRBJ2-7	TRBD1
CASSSDGSGTNVLTF	TRBV5-1	TRBJ2-6	-
CASSQNNQPQHF	TRBV2	TRBJ1-5	-
CASSLVGQGSYEQYF	TRBV28	TRBJ2-7	TRBD1
CSVVESFNYGYTF	TRBV29-1	TRBJ1-2	-
CASSPRRPTSGGYEQYF	TRBV27	TRBJ2-7	TRBD2
CASSLAPSWLGEQFF	TRBV5-1	TRBJ2-1	-
CSARGITDFDNEQFF	TRBV20-1	TRBJ2-1	-
CASGSDYGYTF	TRBV25-1	TRBJ1-2	-
CASRRPGQGNSPLHF	TRBV6-1	TRBJ1-6	TRBD1
CSARVLQGSTYEQYF	TRBV20-1	TRBJ2-7	-
CASSLNSGGRAVYNEQFF	TRBV11-2	TRBJ2-1	TRBD2
CATSARGGNQPQHF	TRBV24-1	TRBJ1-5	-
CSASHPRPGGGSYEQYF	TRBV20-1	TRBJ2-7	-
CASSFGGGDTIYF	TRBV7-2	TRBJ1-3	-
CASSQVVRALGAFF	TRBV3-1	TRBJ1-1	-
CASSALSGHNTPGELFF	TRBV7-9	TRBJ2-2	-
CASSVDPPNSVQETQYF	TRBV9	TRBJ2-5	-